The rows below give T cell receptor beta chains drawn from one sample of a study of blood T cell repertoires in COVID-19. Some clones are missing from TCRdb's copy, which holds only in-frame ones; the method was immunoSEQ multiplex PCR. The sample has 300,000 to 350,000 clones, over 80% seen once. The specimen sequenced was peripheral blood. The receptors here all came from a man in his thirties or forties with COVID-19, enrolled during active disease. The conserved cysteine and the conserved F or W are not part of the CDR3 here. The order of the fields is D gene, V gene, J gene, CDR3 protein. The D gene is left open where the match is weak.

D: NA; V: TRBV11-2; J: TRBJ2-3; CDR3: ASSLDPGDTQY
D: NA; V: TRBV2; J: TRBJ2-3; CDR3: ASSERGTLPSSTDTQY
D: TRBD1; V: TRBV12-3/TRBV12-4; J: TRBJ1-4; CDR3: ASKDRHNEKLF
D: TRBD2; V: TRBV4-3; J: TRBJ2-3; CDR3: ASSQDLGAGGTDTQY
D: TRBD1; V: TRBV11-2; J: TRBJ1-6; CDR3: ASSLAGQGNSPLH
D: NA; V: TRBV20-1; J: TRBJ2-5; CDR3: SARDRETQY
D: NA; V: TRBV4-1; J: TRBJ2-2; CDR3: ASSQALAPAGELF
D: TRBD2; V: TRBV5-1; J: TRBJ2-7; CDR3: ASSQGTSMSYEQY
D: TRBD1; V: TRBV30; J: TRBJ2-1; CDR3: AYSGTAYNEQF
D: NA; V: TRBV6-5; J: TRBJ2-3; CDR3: ASSYSQAGSTDTQY
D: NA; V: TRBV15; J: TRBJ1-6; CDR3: ATSRGQDNSPLH